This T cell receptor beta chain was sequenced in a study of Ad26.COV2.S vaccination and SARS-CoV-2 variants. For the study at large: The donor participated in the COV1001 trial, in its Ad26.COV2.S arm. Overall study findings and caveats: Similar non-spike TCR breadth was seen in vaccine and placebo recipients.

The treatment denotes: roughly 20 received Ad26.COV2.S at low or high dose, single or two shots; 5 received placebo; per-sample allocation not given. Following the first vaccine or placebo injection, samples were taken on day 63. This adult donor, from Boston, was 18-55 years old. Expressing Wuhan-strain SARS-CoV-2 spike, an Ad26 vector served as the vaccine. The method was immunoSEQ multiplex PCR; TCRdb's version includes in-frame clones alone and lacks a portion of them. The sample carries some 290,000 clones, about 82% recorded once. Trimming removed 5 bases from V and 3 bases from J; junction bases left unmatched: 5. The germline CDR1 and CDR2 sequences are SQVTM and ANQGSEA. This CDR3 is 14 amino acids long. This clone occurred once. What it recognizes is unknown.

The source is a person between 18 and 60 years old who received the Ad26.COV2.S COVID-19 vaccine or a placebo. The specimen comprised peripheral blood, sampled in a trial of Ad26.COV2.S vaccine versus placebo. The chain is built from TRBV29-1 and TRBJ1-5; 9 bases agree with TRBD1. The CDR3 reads CSVSRDRANQPQHF. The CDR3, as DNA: TGCAGCGTTAGCCGGGACAGGGCCAATCAGCCCCAGCATTTT.